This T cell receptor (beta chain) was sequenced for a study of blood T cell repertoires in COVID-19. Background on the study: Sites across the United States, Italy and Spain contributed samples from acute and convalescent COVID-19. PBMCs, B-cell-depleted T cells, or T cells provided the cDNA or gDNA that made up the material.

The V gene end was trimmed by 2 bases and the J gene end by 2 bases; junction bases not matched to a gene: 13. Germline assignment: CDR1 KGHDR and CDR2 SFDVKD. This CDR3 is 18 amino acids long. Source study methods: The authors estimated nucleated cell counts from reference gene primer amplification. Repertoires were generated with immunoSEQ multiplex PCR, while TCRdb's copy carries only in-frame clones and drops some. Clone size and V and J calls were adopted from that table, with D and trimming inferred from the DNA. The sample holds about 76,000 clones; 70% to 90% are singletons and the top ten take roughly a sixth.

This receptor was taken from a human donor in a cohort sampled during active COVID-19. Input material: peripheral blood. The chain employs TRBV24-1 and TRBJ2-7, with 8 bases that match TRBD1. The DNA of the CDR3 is TGTGCCACCAGTGATTCAGGGCGGACAGGGTCCCTCCCCTACGAGCAGTACTTC. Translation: CATSDSGRTGSLPYEQYF.